Listed below are T cell receptor beta chains from one sample, sequenced in a study of technical replicates of blood from a handful of donors. The repertoire was sequenced with immunoSEQ multiplex PCR; TCRdb's copy has only in-frame clones and lacks some. The sample has about 56,000 clones, just over 90% seen once. Sequencing input: PBMCs. Every receptor here comes from a human donor in good health. Some clones in this sample may be carry-over from other donors' samples. The CDR3 runs from the conserved cysteine through the conserved F or W. Each record gives: D gene, clone size, V gene, J gene, CDR3 DNA, CDR3 protein. D genes are given only for firm matches. A clone size is listed for some rows: how often the clone was seen (once, few, many), or a class if it is expanded.

d_gene: .; abundance: .; v_gene: TRBV7-8; j_gene: TRBJ1-5; CDR3nt: TGTGCCAGCAGCTTAGCGGGGGGGCCCCAGCATTTT; CDR3aa: CASSLAGGPQHF
d_gene: .; abundance: .; v_gene: TRBV6-4; j_gene: TRBJ2-5; CDR3nt: TGTGCCAGCAGGAAACTGGGGTCTCGGGGGACCCAGTACTTC; CDR3aa: CASRKLGSRGTQYF
d_gene: TRBD2; abundance: .; v_gene: TRBV6-1; j_gene: TRBJ2-3; CDR3nt: TGTGCCAGCAGTGTGAGCAGCGGGGTTAGCACAGATACGCAGTATTTT; CDR3aa: CASSVSSGVSTDTQYF
d_gene: TRBD1; abundance: .; v_gene: TRBV7-9; j_gene: TRBJ2-5; CDR3nt: TGTGCCAGCAGCTCGTATCCGGGACAGGGGAGGGAGACCCAGTACTTC; CDR3aa: CASSSYPGQGRETQYF
d_gene: .; abundance: .; v_gene: TRBV4-1; j_gene: TRBJ2-7; CDR3nt: TGCGCCAGCAGCCAAGGCCCCGTGATAGATTACGAGCAGTACTTC; CDR3aa: CASSQGPVIDYEQYF
d_gene: .; abundance: .; v_gene: TRBV7-3; j_gene: TRBJ1-2; CDR3nt: TGTGCCAGCAGCTCCCTCGGGGGGCGAGGCTACACCTTC; CDR3aa: CASSSLGGRGYTF
d_gene: TRBD2; abundance: once; v_gene: TRBV5-6; j_gene: TRBJ2-1; CDR3nt: TGTGCCAGCAGCCTCTTCACGGGGAGGGGATACAATGAGCAGTTCTTC; CDR3aa: CASSLFTGRGYNEQFF
d_gene: TRBD2; abundance: .; v_gene: TRBV27; j_gene: TRBJ2-1; CDR3nt: TGTGCCAGCAGTCAGCGACTAGCGGGAGTTATCAATGAGCAGTTCTTC; CDR3aa: CASSQRLAGVINEQFF
d_gene: .; abundance: once; v_gene: TRBV11-2; j_gene: TRBJ2-3; CDR3nt: TGTGCCAGCAGCTTATGGGGCGGGATAACAGATACGCAGTATTTT; CDR3aa: CASSLWGGITDTQYF
d_gene: TRBD1; abundance: .; v_gene: TRBV30; j_gene: TRBJ2-7; CDR3nt: TGTGCCTGGGGACAGGGGAGATACGAGCAGTACTTC; CDR3aa: CAWGQGRYEQYF
d_gene: TRBD2; abundance: .; v_gene: TRBV7-9; j_gene: TRBJ2-5; CDR3nt: TGTGCCAGCAGCTCACGACTAGCGGGAGAGACCCAGTACTTC; CDR3aa: CASSSRLAGETQYF
d_gene: .; abundance: .; v_gene: TRBV5-1; j_gene: TRBJ2-5; CDR3nt: TGCGCCAGCAGCTTCGGGACGTCAGGGGACCAGTACTTC; CDR3aa: CASSFGTSGDQYF
d_gene: .; abundance: once; v_gene: TRBV6-5; j_gene: TRBJ1-5; CDR3nt: TGTGCCAGCAGTTACTCGTCTGTTAATCAGCCCCAGCATTTT; CDR3aa: CASSYSSVNQPQHF
d_gene: TRBD2; abundance: .; v_gene: TRBV19; j_gene: TRBJ2-1; CDR3nt: TGTGCCAGTAGTGATTTCCTAGCGGGAGTTTTCTCCTACAATGAGCAGTTCTTC; CDR3aa: CASSDFLAGVFSYNEQFF